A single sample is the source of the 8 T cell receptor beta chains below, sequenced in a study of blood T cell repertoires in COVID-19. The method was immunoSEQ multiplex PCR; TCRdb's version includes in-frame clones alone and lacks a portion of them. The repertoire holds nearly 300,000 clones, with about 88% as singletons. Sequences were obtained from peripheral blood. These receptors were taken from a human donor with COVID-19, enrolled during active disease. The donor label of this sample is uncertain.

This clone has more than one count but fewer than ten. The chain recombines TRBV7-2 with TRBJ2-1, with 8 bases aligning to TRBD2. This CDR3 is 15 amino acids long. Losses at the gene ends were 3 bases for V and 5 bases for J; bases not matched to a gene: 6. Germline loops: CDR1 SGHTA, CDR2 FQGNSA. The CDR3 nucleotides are TGTGCCAGCAGCTTTTCAGCGGGAGCCGACAATGAGCAGTTCTTC. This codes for CASSFSAGADNEQFF. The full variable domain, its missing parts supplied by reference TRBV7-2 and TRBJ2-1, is GAGVSQSPSNKVTEKGKDVELRCDPISGHTALYWYRQSLGQGLEFLIYFQGNSAPDKSGLPSDRFSAERTGGSVSTLTIQRTQQEDSAVYLCASSFSAGADNEQFFGPGTRLTVL.

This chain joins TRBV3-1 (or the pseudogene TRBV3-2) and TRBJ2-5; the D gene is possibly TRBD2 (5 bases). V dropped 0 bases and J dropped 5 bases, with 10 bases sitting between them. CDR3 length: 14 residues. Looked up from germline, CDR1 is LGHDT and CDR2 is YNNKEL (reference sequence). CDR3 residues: CASSQESGGETQYF. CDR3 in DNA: TGTGCCAGCAGCCAAGAAAGCGGCGGTGAGACCCAGTACTTC.

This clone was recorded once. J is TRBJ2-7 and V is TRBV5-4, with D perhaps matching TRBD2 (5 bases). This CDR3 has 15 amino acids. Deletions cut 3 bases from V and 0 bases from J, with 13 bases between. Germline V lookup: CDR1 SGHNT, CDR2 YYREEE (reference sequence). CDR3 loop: CASSSDPGFSYEQYF. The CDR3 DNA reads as TGTGCCAGCAGCTCCGATCCGGGATTCTCCTACGAGCAGTACTTC.

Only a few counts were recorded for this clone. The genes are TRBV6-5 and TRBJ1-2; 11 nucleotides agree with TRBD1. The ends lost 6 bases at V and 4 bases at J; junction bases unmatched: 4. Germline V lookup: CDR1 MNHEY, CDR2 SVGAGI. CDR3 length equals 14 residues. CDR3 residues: CASRDRGLRYGYTF. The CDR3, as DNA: TGTGCCAGCAGGGACAGGGGGCTTCGCTATGGCTACACCTTC.

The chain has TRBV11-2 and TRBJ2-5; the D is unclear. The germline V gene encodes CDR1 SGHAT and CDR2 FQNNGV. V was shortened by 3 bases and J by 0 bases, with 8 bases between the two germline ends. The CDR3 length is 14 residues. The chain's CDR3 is CASSFLRNQETQYF. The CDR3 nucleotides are TGTGCCAGCAGCTTTTTGCGGAACCAAGAGACCCAGTACTTC.

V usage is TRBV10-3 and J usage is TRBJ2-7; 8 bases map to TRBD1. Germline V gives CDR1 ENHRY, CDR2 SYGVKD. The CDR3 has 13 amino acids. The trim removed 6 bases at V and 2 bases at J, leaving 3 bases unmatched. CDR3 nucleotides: TGTGCCATCAGGAGGGACAGGCCCTACGAGCAGTACTTC. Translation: CAIRRDRPYEQYF.

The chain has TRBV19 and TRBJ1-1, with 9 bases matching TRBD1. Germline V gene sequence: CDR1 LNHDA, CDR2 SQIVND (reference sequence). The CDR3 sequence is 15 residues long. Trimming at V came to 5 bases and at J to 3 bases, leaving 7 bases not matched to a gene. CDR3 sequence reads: CASSPYRGPDTEAFF. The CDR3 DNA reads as TGTGCCAGTAGTCCGTACAGGGGGCCGGACACTGAAGCTTTCTTT. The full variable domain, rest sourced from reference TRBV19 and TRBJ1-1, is DGGITQSPKYLFRKEGQNVTLSCEQNLNHDAMYWYRQDPGQGLRLIYYSQIVNDFQKGDIAEGYSVSREKKESFPLTVTSAQKNPTAFYLCASSPYRGPDTEAFFGQGTRLTVV.

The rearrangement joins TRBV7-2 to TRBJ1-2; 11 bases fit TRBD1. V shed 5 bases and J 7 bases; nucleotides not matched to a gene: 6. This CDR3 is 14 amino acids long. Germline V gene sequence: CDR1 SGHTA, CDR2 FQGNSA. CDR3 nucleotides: TGTGCCAGCAGCCAAGGACAGGGGGCAAGTGGCTACACCTTC. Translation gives CASSQGQGASGYTF. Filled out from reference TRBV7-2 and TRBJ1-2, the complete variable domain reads GAGVSQSPSNKVTEKGKDVELRCDPISGHTALYWYRQSLGQGLEFLIYFQGNSAPDKSGLPSDRFSAERTGGSVSTLTIQRTQQEDSAVYLCASSQGQGASGYTFGSGTRLTVV.